The rows below give T cell receptor beta chains drawn from one sample of a study of CD8 T cells in Susac syndrome. TCRdb independently ran MiXCR on the immunoSEQ multiplex PCR reads; one entry per CDR3 protein. The table records some 130,000 distinct CDR3 sequences, about 90% of them present only once. Sequenced sample: CD8+ T cells from PBMCs. These receptors came from a human donor with multiple sclerosis. Each CDR3 is given with its conserved first and last residue. Fields, in order: V gene, J gene, D gene, clone size, CDR3 DNA, CDR3 protein. The D gene is left open where the match is weak. Only part of the rows carry a size: once, few, many, or a class if the clone is expanded.

V: TRBV7-9; J: TRBJ1-1; D: NA; size: NA; DNA: TGTGCCAGCAGCGCACTACAGGGTGGCACTGAAGCTTTCTTT; CDR3: CASSALQGGTEAFF
V: TRBV20-1; J: TRBJ1-3; D: NA; size: NA; DNA: TGCAGTGCATTCCCCGGGACACCTACTTCTGGAAACACCATATATTTT; CDR3: CSAFPGTPTSGNTIYF
V: TRBV4-3; J: TRBJ1-2; D: NA; size: NA; DNA: TGCGCCAGCAGCCAACATGCTTTAGGGGACCCTAACTATGGCTACACCTTC; CDR3: CASSQHALGDPNYGYTF
V: TRBV20-1; J: TRBJ2-7; D: TRBD2; size: NA; DNA: TGCAGTGCGATTAACGGGAGGGCCGTGACCTACGAGCAGTACTTC; CDR3: CSAINGRAVTYEQYF
V: TRBV29-1; J: TRBJ1-1; D: NA; size: NA; DNA: TGCAGCCACGGACCTGAAATGAACACTGAAGCTTTCTTT; CDR3: CSHGPEMNTEAFF
V: TRBV5-6; J: TRBJ2-7; D: NA; size: NA; DNA: TGTGCCAGCAGCTTGGCTTCGGGAAGGGCCTACGAGCAGTACTTC; CDR3: CASSLASGRAYEQYF
V: TRBV30; J: TRBJ1-6; D: NA; size: NA; DNA: TGTGCCTGGAGCCCGCTGGGAGGTTCACCCCTCCACTTT; CDR3: CAWSPLGGSPLHF
V: TRBV28; J: TRBJ2-5; D: TRBD1; size: once; DNA: TGTGCCAGCAGTTCCTCCGGGACAGGGGGCGTCGAAGAGACCCAGTACTTC; CDR3: CASSSSGTGGVEETQYF
V: TRBV7-9; J: TRBJ2-7; D: NA; size: NA; DNA: TGTGCCAGCAGCGCCGCAGCCTCCTACGAGCAGTACTTC; CDR3: CASSAAASYEQYF
V: TRBV19; J: TRBJ1-1; D: TRBD1; size: NA; DNA: TGTGCCACCGGGGACAGGGTTTCTTTATACACTGAAGCTTTCTTT; CDR3: CATGDRVSLYTEAFF
V: TRBV29-1; J: TRBJ2-2; D: NA; size: NA; DNA: TGCAGCGTTCCCAGGGCCACCGGGGAGCTGTTTTTT; CDR3: CSVPRATGELFF
V: TRBV6-1; J: TRBJ1-5; D: NA; size: NA; DNA: TGTGCCAGCAGTGACCACCTGACAGTCACGAATCAGCCCCAGCATTTT; CDR3: CASSDHLTVTNQPQHF
V: TRBV12-3/TRBV12-4; J: TRBJ2-7; D: NA; size: once; DNA: TGTGCCAGCAGTTTACATCAAGGCTACGAGCAGTACTTC; CDR3: CASSLHQGYEQYF
V: TRBV24-1; J: TRBJ2-5; D: NA; size: NA; DNA: TGTGCCACCAGTGATCCCAGACAGGAAGAGACCCAGTACTTC; CDR3: CATSDPRQEETQYF
V: TRBV7-6; J: TRBJ2-7; D: TRBD2; size: NA; DNA: TGTGCCAGCACCATAGGCCGGGGGGTCGGCGAGCAGTACTTC; CDR3: CASTIGRGVGEQYF